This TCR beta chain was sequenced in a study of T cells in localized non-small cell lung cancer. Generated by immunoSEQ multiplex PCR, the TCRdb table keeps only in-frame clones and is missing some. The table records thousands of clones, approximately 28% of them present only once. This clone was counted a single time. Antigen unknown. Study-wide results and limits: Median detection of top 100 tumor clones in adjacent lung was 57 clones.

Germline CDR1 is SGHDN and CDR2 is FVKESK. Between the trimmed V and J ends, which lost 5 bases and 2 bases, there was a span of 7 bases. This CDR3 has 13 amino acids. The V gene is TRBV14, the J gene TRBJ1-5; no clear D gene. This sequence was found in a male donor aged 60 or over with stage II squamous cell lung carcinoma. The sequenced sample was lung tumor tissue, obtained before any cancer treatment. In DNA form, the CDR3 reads TGTGCCAGCAGCGTAACAGGCAATCAGCCCCAGCATTTT. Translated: CASSVTGNQPQHF.